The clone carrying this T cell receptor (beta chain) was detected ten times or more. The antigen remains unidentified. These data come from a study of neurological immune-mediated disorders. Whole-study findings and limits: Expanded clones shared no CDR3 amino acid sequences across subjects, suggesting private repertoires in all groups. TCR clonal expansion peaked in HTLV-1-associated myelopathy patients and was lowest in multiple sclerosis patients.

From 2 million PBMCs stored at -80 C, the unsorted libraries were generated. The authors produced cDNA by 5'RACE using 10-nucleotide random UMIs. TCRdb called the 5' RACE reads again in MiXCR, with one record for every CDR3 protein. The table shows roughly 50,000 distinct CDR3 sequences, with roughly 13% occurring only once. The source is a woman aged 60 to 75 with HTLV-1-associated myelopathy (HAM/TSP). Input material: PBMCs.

CDR3 amino acids: CASSLVPGQGNNSPLHF. The CDR3 DNA reads as TGTGCCAGCAGCTTAGTTCCGGGACAGGGTAATAATTCACCCCTCCACTTT. The rearrangement links TRBV7-9 to TRBJ1-6; 9 nucleotides match TRBD1. This CDR3 has 17 residues. Germline V lookup: CDR1 SEHNR, CDR2 FQNEAQ (reference sequence). J lost 5 bases, V lost 1 base, and 6 bases had no gene match. Complete variable domain (other parts from reference TRBV7-9 and TRBJ1-6): DTGVSQNPRHKITKRGQNVTFRCDPISEHNRLYWYRQTLGQGPEFLTYFQNEAQLEKSRLLSDRFSAERPKGSFSTLEIQRTEQGDSAMYLCASSLVPGQGNNSPLHFGNGTRLTVT.